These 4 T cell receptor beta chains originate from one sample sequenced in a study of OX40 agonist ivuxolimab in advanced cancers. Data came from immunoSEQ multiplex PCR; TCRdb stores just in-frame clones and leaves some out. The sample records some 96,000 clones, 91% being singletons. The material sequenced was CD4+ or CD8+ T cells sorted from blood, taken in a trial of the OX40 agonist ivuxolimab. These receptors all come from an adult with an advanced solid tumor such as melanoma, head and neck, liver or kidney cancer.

CDR3 DNA sequence: TGTGCCAGCAGCTTAGCCGGGATCTACTACAATGAGCAGTTCTTC. It codes for CASSLAGIYYNEQFF. The chain uses TRBV11-3 and TRBJ2-1, with a possible D match to TRBD2 (5 bases). The germline V and J ends were trimmed by 1 base and 3 bases, with 10 bases remaining between them. Germline CDR1 and CDR2: SGHNT and YENEEA. The CDR3 contains 15 residues. Supplemented by reference TRBV11-3 and TRBJ2-1, the full variable domain reads EAGVVQSPRYKIIEKKQPVAFWCNPISGHNTLYWYLQNLGQGPELLIRYENEEAVDDSQLPKDRFSAERLKGVDSTLKIQPAELGDSAVYLCASSLAGIYYNEQFFGPGTRLTVL.

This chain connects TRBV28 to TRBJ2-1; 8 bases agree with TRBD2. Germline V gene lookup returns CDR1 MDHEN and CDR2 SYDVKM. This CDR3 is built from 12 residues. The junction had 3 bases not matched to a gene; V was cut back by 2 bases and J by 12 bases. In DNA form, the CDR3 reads TGTGCCAGCAGTTTAGTCGGGAGGGCGCAGTTCTTC. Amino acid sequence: CASSLVGRAQFF.

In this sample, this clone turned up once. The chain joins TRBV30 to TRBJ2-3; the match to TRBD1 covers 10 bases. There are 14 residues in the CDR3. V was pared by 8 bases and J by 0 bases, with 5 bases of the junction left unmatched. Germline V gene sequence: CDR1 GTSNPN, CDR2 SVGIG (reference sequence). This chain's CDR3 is CAVDRGYSTDTQYF. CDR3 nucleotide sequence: TGTGCCGTGGACAGGGGGTATAGCACAGATACGCAGTATTTT.

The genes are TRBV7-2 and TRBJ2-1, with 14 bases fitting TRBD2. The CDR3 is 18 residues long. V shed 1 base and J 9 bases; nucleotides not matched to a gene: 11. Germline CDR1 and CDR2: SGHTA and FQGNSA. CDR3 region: CASSLGGTSGSRVAEQFF. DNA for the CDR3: TGTGCCAGCAGCTTAGGGGGGACTAGCGGGAGTAGGGTAGCTGAGCAGTTCTTC.